The entry that follows covers one TCR beta chain sequence. Its antigen is currently unknown. The CDR3 has 17 amino acids. Germline V gives CDR1 MDHEN, CDR2 SYDVKM. V lost 5 bases and J lost 2; bases outside the gene matches: 12. This sample was taken from a study of T cell responses to AZD1222 COVID-19 vaccine. General study findings and limits: Elevations in Spike-specific TCR breadth and depth followed administration of two AZD1222 doses. Females outnumbered males among donors, who were mostly white British; clonal diversity was possibly underestimated. Mapped onto spike, vaccine-associated CD4 TCRs spanned it and were dominant at 160-218 and 743-854. It was only after the peak T cell response that any repertoires were sampled.

Data came from immunoSEQ multiplex PCR; TCRdb stores just in-frame clones and leaves some out. The data hold over 65,000 clones, with 78% observed a single time. This chain connects TRBV28 to TRBJ2-1; TRBD2 aligns across 7 bases. The material sequenced was peripheral blood, taken on day 0 of AZD1222 vaccination. The sequence derives from an adult in good health. Here the CDR3 reads CASSPPRGTAAYNEQFF. The CDR3 region has the DNA TGTGCCAGCAGTCCACCGCGGGGGACTGCTGCCTACAATGAGCAGTTCTTC.